This TCR beta chain was obtained from a study of molecular identifiers for immune sequencing clone quantification. Study results and limitations: Clones of above 20 RNA copies carried over 99% of effector molecules; in naive cells they carried under 1%.

The CDR3 is 14 amino acids. The ends were cut back, 6 bases at V and 2 bases at J, with 16 bases in the middle. In germline, CDR1 is DFQATT, CDR2 SNEGSKA (reference sequence). For bulk TCR libraries, previously described methods and listed TCR primers were used. TCRdb independently ran MiXCR on the PCR reads; one entry per CDR3 protein. The table has 62,000 or so distinct CDR3 sequences, 15% to 20% seen once; the top ten hold roughly 1.5%. This clonotype has at least ten counts. Its specificity is unknown. The receptor's source is a human donor in good health. Some libraries in this study had Jurkat cell RNA spiked in. The chain employs TRBV20-1 and TRBJ2-5; no firm D call. Specimen: naive CD8+ T cells from blood, with Jurkat cell RNA spiked in. Subset of the sample: FACS-sorted CD8+CD4-CCR7+CD45RA+ naive T cells. The chain's CDR3 is CSAPPTVSQETQYF. The CDR3 nucleotides are TGCAGTGCCCCCCCGACGGTCAGTCAAGAGACCCAGTACTTC.